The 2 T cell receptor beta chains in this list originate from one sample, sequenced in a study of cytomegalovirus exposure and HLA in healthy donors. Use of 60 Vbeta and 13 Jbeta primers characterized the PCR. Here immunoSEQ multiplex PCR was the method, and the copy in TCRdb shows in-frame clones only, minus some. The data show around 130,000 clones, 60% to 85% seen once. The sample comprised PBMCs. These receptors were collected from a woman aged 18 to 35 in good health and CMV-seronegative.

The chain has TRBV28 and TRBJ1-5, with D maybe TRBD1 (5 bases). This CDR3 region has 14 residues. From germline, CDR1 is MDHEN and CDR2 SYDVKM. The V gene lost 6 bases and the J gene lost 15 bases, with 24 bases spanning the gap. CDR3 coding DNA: TGTGCCAGCAGCCTAACGGACAAGACCCTCCAGGGGCATTTT. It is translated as CASSLTDKTLQGHF.

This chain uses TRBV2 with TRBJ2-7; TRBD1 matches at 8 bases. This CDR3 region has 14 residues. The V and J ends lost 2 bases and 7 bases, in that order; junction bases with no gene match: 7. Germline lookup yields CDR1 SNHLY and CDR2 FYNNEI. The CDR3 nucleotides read TGTGCCAGCAGTGAAACTCAGGGGGCACGAGAGCAGTACTTC. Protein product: CASSETQGAREQYF.